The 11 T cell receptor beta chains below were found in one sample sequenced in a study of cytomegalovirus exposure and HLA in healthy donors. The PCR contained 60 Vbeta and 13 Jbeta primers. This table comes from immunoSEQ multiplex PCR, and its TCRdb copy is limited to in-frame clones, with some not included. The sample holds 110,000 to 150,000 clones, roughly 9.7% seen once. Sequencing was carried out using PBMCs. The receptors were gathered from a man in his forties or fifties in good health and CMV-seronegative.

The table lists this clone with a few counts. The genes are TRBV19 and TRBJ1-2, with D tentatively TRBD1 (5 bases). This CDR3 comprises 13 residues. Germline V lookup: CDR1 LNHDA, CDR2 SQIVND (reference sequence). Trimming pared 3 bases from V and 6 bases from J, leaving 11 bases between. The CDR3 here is CASSIRGLDGYTF. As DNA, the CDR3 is TGTGCCAGTAGTATCCGGGGACTTGATGGCTACACCTTC.

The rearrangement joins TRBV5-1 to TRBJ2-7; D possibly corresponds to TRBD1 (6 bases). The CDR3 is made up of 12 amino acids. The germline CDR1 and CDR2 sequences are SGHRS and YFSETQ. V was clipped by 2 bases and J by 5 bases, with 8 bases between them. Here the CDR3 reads CASSFGTHEQYF. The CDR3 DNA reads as TGCGCCAGCAGCTTCGGGACACACGAGCAGTACTTC.

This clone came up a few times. The CDR3 DNA is TGTGCCAGCAGCCTAGGGGCGGGACCTAACTATGGCTACACCTTC. Protein: CASSLGAGPNYGYTF. This chain connects TRBV9 to TRBJ1-2, with D perhaps matching TRBD1 (5 bases). In germline, CDR1 is SGDLS, CDR2 YYNGEE. This CDR3 region has 15 residues. Trimming took off 4 bases at V and 0 bases at J, with 13 bases between the two ends.

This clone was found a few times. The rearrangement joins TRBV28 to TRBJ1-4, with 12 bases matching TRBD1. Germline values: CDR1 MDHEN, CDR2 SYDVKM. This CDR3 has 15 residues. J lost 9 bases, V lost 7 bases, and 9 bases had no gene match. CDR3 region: CASTLGGQGAKKLFF. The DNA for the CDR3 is TGTGCCAGCACCTTGGGGGGACAGGGGGCGAAAAAACTGTTTTTT.

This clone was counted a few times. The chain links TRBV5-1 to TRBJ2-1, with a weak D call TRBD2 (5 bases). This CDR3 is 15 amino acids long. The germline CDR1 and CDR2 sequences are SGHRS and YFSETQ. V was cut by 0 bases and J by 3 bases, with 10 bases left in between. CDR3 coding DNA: TGCGCCAGCAGCTTGGTCGGGGAGAGCTACAATGAGCAGTTCTTC. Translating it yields CASSLVGESYNEQFF. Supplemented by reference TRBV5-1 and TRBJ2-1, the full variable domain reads KAGVTQTPRYLIKTRGQQVTLSCSPISGHRSVSWYQQTPGQGLQFLFEYFSETQRNKGNFPGRFSGRQFSNSRSEMNVSTLELGDSALYLCASSLVGESYNEQFFGPGTRLTVL.

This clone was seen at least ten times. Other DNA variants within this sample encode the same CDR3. The CDR3 region is CASSSTGDTEAFF. The CDR3 bases are TGTGCCAGTAGTTCGACAGGGGACACTGAAGCTTTCTTT. The J gene is TRBJ1-1, the V gene TRBV19; 8 bases map to TRBD1. The CDR3 is 13 amino acids. V lost 5 bases and J lost 3; bases outside the gene matches: 2. The V gene's germline CDR1 is LNHDA and CDR2 SQIVND (reference sequence).

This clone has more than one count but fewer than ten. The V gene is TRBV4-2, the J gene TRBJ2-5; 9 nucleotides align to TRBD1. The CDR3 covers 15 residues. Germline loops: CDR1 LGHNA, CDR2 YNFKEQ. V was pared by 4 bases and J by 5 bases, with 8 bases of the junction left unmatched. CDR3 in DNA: TGTGCCAGCAGCCGGACGCTCGACAGGGGGGAGACCCAGTACTTC. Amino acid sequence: CASSRTLDRGETQYF.

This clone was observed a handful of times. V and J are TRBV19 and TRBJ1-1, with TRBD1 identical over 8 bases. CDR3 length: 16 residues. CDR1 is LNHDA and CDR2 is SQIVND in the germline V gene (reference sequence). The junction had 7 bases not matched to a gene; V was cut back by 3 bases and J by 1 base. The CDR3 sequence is CASSIGQGLGNTEAFF. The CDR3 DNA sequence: TGTGCCAGTAGTATTGGACAGGGATTGGGGAACACTGAAGCTTTCTTT.

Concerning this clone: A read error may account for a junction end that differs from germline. The CDR3 nucleotides are TGTGCCAGCAGTTCGACCGGGACAGGGGGTTATGGCTACCCCTTC. Residues: CASSSTGTGGYGYPF. The chain uses TRBV28 and TRBJ1-2; 11 nucleotides align to TRBD1. This CDR3 comprises 15 residues. CDR1 and CDR2 from the germline V gene are MDHEN and SYDVKM.

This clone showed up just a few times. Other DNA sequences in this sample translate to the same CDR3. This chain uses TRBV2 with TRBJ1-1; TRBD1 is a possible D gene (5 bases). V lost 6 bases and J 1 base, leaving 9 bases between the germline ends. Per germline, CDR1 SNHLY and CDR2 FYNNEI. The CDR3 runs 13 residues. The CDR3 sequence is CASSPTANTEAFF. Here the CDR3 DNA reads TGTGCCAGCAGCCCGACAGCGAACACTGAAGCTTTCTTT. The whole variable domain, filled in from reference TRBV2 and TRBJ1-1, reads EPEVTQTPSHQVTQMGQEVILRCVPISNHLYFYWYRQILGQKVEFLVSFYNNEISEKSEIFDDQFSVERPDGSNFTLKIRSTKLEDSAMYFCASSPTANTEAFFGQGTRLTVV.

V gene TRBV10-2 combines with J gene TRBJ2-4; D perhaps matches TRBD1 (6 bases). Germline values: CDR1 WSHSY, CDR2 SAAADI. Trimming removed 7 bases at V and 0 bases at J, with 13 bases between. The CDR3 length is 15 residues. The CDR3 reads CASKRTDLAKNIQYF. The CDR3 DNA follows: TGCGCCAGCAAGCGGACAGATCTAGCCAAAAACATTCAGTACTTC.